Listed below are T cell receptor beta chains from one sample, sequenced in a study of T cell repertoires in cytomegalovirus infection. MiXCR was run by TCRdb on the reads, yielding one entry per CDR3 protein. Here the sample spans about half a million distinct CDR3 sequences, under 55% being singletons. Antigen specificity for these receptors is unknown. This specimen was cultured PBMCs, taken from culture after CMV antigen stimulation. These receptors were obtained from a human donor in good health (CMV status not recorded). Some clones in this sample may be carry-over from other donors' samples. The CDR3 runs from the conserved cysteine through the conserved F or W. The order of the fields is V gene, clone size, J gene, D gene, CDR3 DNA, CDR3 protein. A D gene is named only where the DNA matches it firmly. A row's size may be missing; if present it is once, few, many or a size class.

v_gene: TRBV20-1
abundance: NA
j_gene: TRBJ2-3
d_gene: TRBD2
CDR3nt: TGCAGTGTGACGAATAGCGGGAGGGGAGCAGATACGCAGTATTTT
CDR3aa: CSVTNSGRGADTQYF

v_gene: TRBV7-8
abundance: NA
j_gene: TRBJ2-7
d_gene: NA
CDR3nt: TGTGCCAGCAGCTTAGGTTATCTCCCCTACGAGCAGTACTTC
CDR3aa: CASSLGYLPYEQYF

v_gene: TRBV30
abundance: NA
j_gene: TRBJ1-6
d_gene: TRBD1
CDR3nt: TGTGCCTGGAGTATGCAGGGGGATTCACCCCTCCACTTT
CDR3aa: CAWSMQGDSPLHF

v_gene: TRBV7-2
abundance: NA
j_gene: TRBJ1-3
d_gene: NA
CDR3nt: TGTGCCAGCAGCTTTTTGGGCCACATATATTTT
CDR3aa: CASSFLGHIYF

v_gene: TRBV5-1
abundance: NA
j_gene: TRBJ2-2
d_gene: NA
CDR3nt: TGCGCCAGCAGCGCGTCCCGGGACCCCAATCCGCCCGGGGAGCTGTTTTTT
CDR3aa: CASSASRDPNPPGELFF

v_gene: TRBV6-2/TRBV6-3
abundance: NA
j_gene: TRBJ2-4
d_gene: TRBD1
CDR3nt: TGTGCCAGCCAGAGGACAGGTCCCAAAAACATTCAGTACTTC
CDR3aa: CASQRTGPKNIQYF

v_gene: TRBV6-1
abundance: NA
j_gene: TRBJ2-5
d_gene: NA
CDR3nt: TGTGCCAGCACACCGGGACCCGGTTGGACCCAGTACTTC
CDR3aa: CASTPGPGWTQYF

v_gene: TRBV11-2
abundance: few
j_gene: TRBJ2-5
d_gene: NA
CDR3nt: TGTGCCAGCAGCTTCAACCAGGGGAAAGAGACCCAGTACTTC
CDR3aa: CASSFNQGKETQYF

v_gene: TRBV12-5
abundance: NA
j_gene: TRBJ2-3
d_gene: TRBD2
CDR3nt: TGTGCCGCTAGTGTTTGGCGGGAGACAGATACGCAGTATTTT
CDR3aa: CAASVWRETDTQYF

v_gene: TRBV6-5
abundance: NA
j_gene: TRBJ2-1
d_gene: TRBD2
CDR3nt: TGTGCCAGCAGAACGGGACTAGCGGGAGCTCGGGAGCAGTTCTTC
CDR3aa: CASRTGLAGAREQFF

v_gene: TRBV6-2/TRBV6-3
abundance: NA
j_gene: TRBJ2-2
d_gene: NA
CDR3nt: TGTGCGGCGCAACTCCTGGGCACCGGGGAGCTGTTTTTT
CDR3aa: CAAQLLGTGELFF

v_gene: TRBV20-1
abundance: NA
j_gene: TRBJ2-7
d_gene: NA
CDR3nt: TGCAGTGCACCCCCTATTCCTGTGCGGGTAAGCTCCTACGAGCAGTACTTC
CDR3aa: CSAPPIPVRVSSYEQYF

v_gene: TRBV5-1
abundance: few
j_gene: TRBJ1-1
d_gene: TRBD1
CDR3nt: TGCGCCAGCAGCTTGGATAGGGGGCGGAACACTGAAGCTTTCTTT
CDR3aa: CASSLDRGRNTEAFF

v_gene: TRBV6-2/TRBV6-3
abundance: NA
j_gene: TRBJ2-1
d_gene: NA
CDR3nt: TGTGCCAGCAGTTACTCGAACCGACGTGAGCAGTTCTTC
CDR3aa: CASSYSNRREQFF

v_gene: TRBV11-2
abundance: few
j_gene: TRBJ2-7
d_gene: TRBD1
CDR3nt: TGTGCCAGCTTCACCGACAGGGGTTGGGGCCCCTACGAGCAGTACTTC
CDR3aa: CASFTDRGWGPYEQYF

v_gene: TRBV12-3/TRBV12-4
abundance: NA
j_gene: TRBJ1-1
d_gene: NA
CDR3nt: TGTGCCAGCAGCTTCGGGGTAGGGGAAGGGGAAGCTTTCTTT
CDR3aa: CASSFGVGEGEAFF

v_gene: TRBV6-6
abundance: few
j_gene: TRBJ1-4
d_gene: NA
CDR3nt: TGTGCCAGCAGTTACCCGACCTTCGGTGCAACTAATGAAAAACTGTTTTTT
CDR3aa: CASSYPTFGATNEKLFF

v_gene: TRBV7-2
abundance: few
j_gene: TRBJ2-7
d_gene: NA
CDR3nt: TGTGCCAGCAGCTTAGGGGCAGGGGTCGACGAGCAGTACTTC
CDR3aa: CASSLGAGVDEQYF

v_gene: TRBV2
abundance: NA
j_gene: TRBJ2-3
d_gene: NA
CDR3nt: TGTGCCAGCATCCAAAGGGGGGGACGGAACACAGATACGCAGTATTTT
CDR3aa: CASIQRGGRNTDTQYF

v_gene: TRBV6-1
abundance: NA
j_gene: TRBJ2-1
d_gene: TRBD1
CDR3nt: TGTGCCAGCAGTTCAGGCGGGGGACAGGGTGGATCGGATGAGCAGTTCTTC
CDR3aa: CASSSGGGQGGSDEQFF

v_gene: TRBV5-4
abundance: NA
j_gene: TRBJ2-7
d_gene: NA
CDR3nt: TGTGCCTGGGGGGCCAATCGGGACAGCTCCTACGAGCAGTACTTC
CDR3aa: CAWGANRDSSYEQYF

v_gene: TRBV12-3/TRBV12-4
abundance: NA
j_gene: TRBJ2-3
d_gene: NA
CDR3nt: TGTGCCAGCAGGTCCAGGGGAGATACGCAGTATTTT
CDR3aa: CASRSRGDTQYF

v_gene: TRBV7-8
abundance: NA
j_gene: TRBJ2-1
d_gene: TRBD2
CDR3nt: TGTGCCAGCAGCTTATTCAGGGGCGGGAGGTCGAAGGAGGAGCAGTTCTTC
CDR3aa: CASSLFRGGRSKEEQFF

v_gene: TRBV19
abundance: NA
j_gene: TRBJ1-2
d_gene: NA
CDR3nt: TGTGCCAGTAGTATCCCCCAGGGTGTGGACTATGGCTACACCTTC
CDR3aa: CASSIPQGVDYGYTF

v_gene: TRBV19
abundance: few
j_gene: TRBJ1-2
d_gene: NA
CDR3nt: TGTGCCAGTAGTAGGGGCGCGATCAACTATGGCTACACCTTC
CDR3aa: CASSRGAINYGYTF

v_gene: TRBV6-6
abundance: NA
j_gene: TRBJ1-5
d_gene: NA
CDR3nt: TGTGCCAGCACCGTGATGGGGCGGCCCCAGCATTTT
CDR3aa: CASTVMGRPQHF

v_gene: TRBV6-2/TRBV6-3
abundance: NA
j_gene: TRBJ2-1
d_gene: NA
CDR3nt: TGTGCCAGCAGTCGTGGGGGGGCCGCCTACAATGAGCAGTTCTTC
CDR3aa: CASSRGGAAYNEQFF

v_gene: TRBV15
abundance: once
j_gene: TRBJ2-5
d_gene: TRBD1
CDR3nt: TGTGCCACCAGCCCGGGACAGGGGCTTGAGACCCAGTACTTC
CDR3aa: CATSPGQGLETQYF

v_gene: TRBV11-2
abundance: NA
j_gene: TRBJ2-3
d_gene: NA
CDR3nt: TGTGCCAGCAGCTTATTCCCGCGAAACCAGGATACGCAGTATTTT
CDR3aa: CASSLFPRNQDTQYF

v_gene: TRBV10-3
abundance: NA
j_gene: TRBJ2-7
d_gene: TRBD2
CDR3nt: TGTGCCATCAGCCCTAATAGCGGGAGGGCTCTCGACGAGCAGTACTTC
CDR3aa: CAISPNSGRALDEQYF

v_gene: TRBV7-6
abundance: NA
j_gene: TRBJ2-3
d_gene: NA
CDR3nt: TGTGCCAGCAGCTTACCCAAGGACAGAAGCACAGATACGCAGTATTTT
CDR3aa: CASSLPKDRSTDTQYF

v_gene: TRBV14
abundance: few
j_gene: TRBJ2-2
d_gene: NA
CDR3nt: TGTGCCAGCAGCCCGGGGACTGGGCATTACACCGGGGAGCTGTTTTTT
CDR3aa: CASSPGTGHYTGELFF

v_gene: TRBV7-8
abundance: NA
j_gene: TRBJ2-2
d_gene: NA
CDR3nt: TGTGCCAGCAGCTTATACGTAGCGCGCTCTGCGAACACCGGGGAGCTGTTTTTT
CDR3aa: CASSLYVARSANTGELFF

v_gene: TRBV6-1
abundance: few
j_gene: TRBJ1-3
d_gene: NA
CDR3nt: TGTGCCAGCAGTGAAGCAGAGGATCCCACTGGAAACACCATATATTTT
CDR3aa: CASSEAEDPTGNTIYF

v_gene: TRBV7-6
abundance: NA
j_gene: TRBJ1-1
d_gene: NA
CDR3nt: TGTGCCAGCAGCTCCTACGGGAACACTGAAGCTTTCTTT
CDR3aa: CASSSYGNTEAFF

v_gene: TRBV7-9
abundance: NA
j_gene: TRBJ1-6
d_gene: TRBD1
CDR3nt: TGTGCCAGCACCCTCGGACAGGGTTGGGCACCCCTCCACTTT
CDR3aa: CASTLGQGWAPLHF

v_gene: TRBV3-1
abundance: NA
j_gene: TRBJ2-7
d_gene: NA
CDR3nt: TGTGCCAGCAGCCAAAGCTGGAGCAGGGTCTACGAGCAGTACTTC
CDR3aa: CASSQSWSRVYEQYF

v_gene: TRBV7-9
abundance: NA
j_gene: TRBJ2-1
d_gene: TRBD2
CDR3nt: TGTGCCAGCAGCTCCCCCAGGACTAGCGGAGACAATGAGCAGTTCTTC
CDR3aa: CASSSPRTSGDNEQFF

v_gene: TRBV7-9
abundance: NA
j_gene: TRBJ1-2
d_gene: NA
CDR3nt: TGTGCCAGCAGTTCCCAGGGAGATGGCTACACCTTC
CDR3aa: CASSSQGDGYTF

v_gene: TRBV7-8
abundance: NA
j_gene: TRBJ2-4
d_gene: NA
CDR3nt: TGTGCCAGCAGCGGACTGAGGGGAGGTTCCAAAAACATTCAGTACTTC
CDR3aa: CASSGLRGGSKNIQYF

v_gene: TRBV12-3/TRBV12-4
abundance: few
j_gene: TRBJ1-2
d_gene: NA
CDR3nt: TGTGCCAGCAGTCGAACAGGGAACTATGGCTACACCTTC
CDR3aa: CASSRTGNYGYTF

v_gene: TRBV6-5
abundance: NA
j_gene: TRBJ2-3
d_gene: NA
CDR3nt: TGTGCCAGCAGTCCCCGAAATTCTGGGGATAGGACAGATACGCAGTATTTT
CDR3aa: CASSPRNSGDRTDTQYF

v_gene: TRBV7-2
abundance: few
j_gene: TRBJ2-3
d_gene: NA
CDR3nt: TGTGCCAGCAGCCTAAATCCGGGTAGCACAGATACGCAGTATTTT
CDR3aa: CASSLNPGSTDTQYF

v_gene: TRBV27
abundance: NA
j_gene: TRBJ1-2
d_gene: NA
CDR3nt: TGTGCCAGCAGTACTGGGAACCTAGCCTCTAACTATGGCTACACCTTC
CDR3aa: CASSTGNLASNYGYTF

v_gene: TRBV7-2
abundance: NA
j_gene: TRBJ2-4
d_gene: NA
CDR3nt: TGTGCCAGCAGCCTATTGAGGATAGCCAAAAACATTCAGTACTTC
CDR3aa: CASSLLRIAKNIQYF

v_gene: TRBV12-3/TRBV12-4
abundance: few
j_gene: TRBJ2-7
d_gene: TRBD1
CDR3nt: TGTGCCAGCAGTTTAACTCCCGGACAGGGGGTTCGATACGAGCAGTACTTC
CDR3aa: CASSLTPGQGVRYEQYF

v_gene: TRBV7-2
abundance: few
j_gene: TRBJ2-7
d_gene: NA
CDR3nt: TGTGCCAGCAGCTTAACAGGCGGTGGGCCTAGAGAGCAGTACTTC
CDR3aa: CASSLTGGGPREQYF

v_gene: TRBV5-6
abundance: few
j_gene: TRBJ2-7
d_gene: NA
CDR3nt: TGTGCCAGCAGCTCTGGAAGGGGGGACGAGCAGTACTTC
CDR3aa: CASSSGRGDEQYF

v_gene: TRBV20-1
abundance: few
j_gene: TRBJ2-3
d_gene: TRBD2
CDR3nt: TGCAGTGCTAGCCGTAGCGGGACGGGAGATACGCAGTATTTT
CDR3aa: CSASRSGTGDTQYF

v_gene: TRBV6-1
abundance: once
j_gene: TRBJ2-7
d_gene: NA
CDR3nt: TGTGCCAGCAGTGGTCTTTGGGAGCAGTACTTC
CDR3aa: CASSGLWEQYF

v_gene: TRBV7-2
abundance: many
j_gene: TRBJ2-7
d_gene: TRBD2
CDR3nt: TGTGCCAGCAGTACTAGCGGGACTGCCTACGAGCAGTACTTC
CDR3aa: CASSTSGTAYEQYF

v_gene: TRBV12-3/TRBV12-4
abundance: NA
j_gene: TRBJ2-4
d_gene: NA
CDR3nt: TGTGCCAGCAGTTTAGTGGGCGGACGCTTAGCCAAAAACATTCAGTACTTC
CDR3aa: CASSLVGGRLAKNIQYF

v_gene: TRBV24-1
abundance: NA
j_gene: TRBJ1-5
d_gene: NA
CDR3nt: TGTGCCACCAGTGACCAGGGGCGATATCAGCCCCAGCATTTT
CDR3aa: CATSDQGRYQPQHF

v_gene: TRBV6-1
abundance: NA
j_gene: TRBJ2-7
d_gene: NA
CDR3nt: TGTGCCAGCAAAGACAGGTTCGGCTCCTACGAGCAGTACTTC
CDR3aa: CASKDRFGSYEQYF

v_gene: TRBV6-5
abundance: NA
j_gene: TRBJ1-5
d_gene: NA
CDR3nt: TGTGCGACCCGTAGGGCGCGGGGTCAGCCCCAGCATTTT
CDR3aa: CATRRARGQPQHF

v_gene: TRBV7-9
abundance: NA
j_gene: TRBJ2-1
d_gene: TRBD2
CDR3nt: TGTGCCAGCAGCCCCAGACTAGCGGGGGGACCTACCTACAATGAGCAGTTCTTC
CDR3aa: CASSPRLAGGPTYNEQFF

v_gene: TRBV6-5
abundance: NA
j_gene: TRBJ2-5
d_gene: TRBD2
CDR3nt: TGTGCCAGCAGTTACAGGAGCGGGGGTAGGGAGACCCAGTACTTC
CDR3aa: CASSYRSGGRETQYF

v_gene: TRBV28
abundance: NA
j_gene: TRBJ2-1
d_gene: NA
CDR3nt: TGTGCCAGCAGCCTTACCACAGGGCGAGCCTACAATGAGCAGTTCTTC
CDR3aa: CASSLTTGRAYNEQFF

v_gene: TRBV20-1
abundance: NA
j_gene: TRBJ2-1
d_gene: TRBD2
CDR3nt: TGCAGTGCTACGAGGACTAGCGGGGGGACCTACAATGAGCAGTTCTTC
CDR3aa: CSATRTSGGTYNEQFF